Shown below are 18 T cell receptor beta chains from a single sample sequenced in a study of control samples from healthy donors and cancer patients. TCRdb keeps only in-frame clones here, not all; method: immunoSEQ multiplex PCR. The sample yields approximately 81,000 clones, about 93% seen once. Material: blood. The source of these receptors is a woman between 18 and 30 years old in good health.

The rearrangement uses TRBV6-1 and TRBJ2-2; D remains ambiguous. Trimming cost V 3 bases and J 6 bases, with 5 bases left between them. Germline V lookup: CDR1 MNHNS, CDR2 SASEGT. The CDR3 is made up of 12 amino acids. For the CDR3, the DNA is TGTGCCAGCAGTGACCTTTCCGGGGAGCTGTTTTTT. Translating gives CASSDLSGELFF.

The chain's CDR3 is CASRMDRGGDGYTF. The CDR3 DNA is TGTGCCAGCAGGATGGACAGGGGGGGCGATGGCTACACCTTC. V is TRBV6-5 and J is TRBJ1-2; 10 bases line up with TRBD1. Germline V gives CDR1 MNHEY, CDR2 SVGAGI. The CDR3 totals 14 residues. J gave up 6 bases and V 6 bases, and 7 bases lay outside the gene matches.

Only a few counts were recorded for this clone. V gene TRBV5-1 combines with J gene TRBJ2-2; 7 nucleotides align to TRBD1. This CDR3 region has 14 residues. V gave up 6 bases and J gave up 6 bases; unmatched junction bases: 8. The germline V gene encodes CDR1 SGHRS and CDR2 YFSETQ. In DNA form, the CDR3 reads TGCGCCAGCAAGCCAACAGGGGTTCCCGGGGAGCTGTTTTTT. Its translation: CASKPTGVPGELFF.

The rearrangement links TRBV10-3 to TRBJ1-2, with D maybe TRBD1 (6 bases). Germline-derived CDR1 and CDR2 are ENHRY and SYGVKD. CDR3 size: 16 residues. V was shortened by 0 bases and J by 6 bases, with 17 bases between the two germline ends. CDR3 nucleotide sequence: TGTGCCATCAGTGAGTCGACTAACAGGGTTAATGATGGCTACACCTTC. This codes for CAISESTNRVNDGYTF.

This clone was picked up one time. The chain combines TRBV5-1 with TRBJ2-1, with D perhaps TRBD2 (6 bases). This CDR3 has 13 residues. The germline gives CDR1 SGHRS, CDR2 YFSETQ. V lost 3 bases, J lost 5 bases, and 9 bases lay in between. The CDR3 loop is CASSSLAHNEQFF. CDR3 in DNA: TGCGCCAGCAGCTCACTAGCTCACAATGAGCAGTTCTTC.

This clone was detected once. The chain links TRBV7-8 to TRBJ2-1; 9 bases match TRBD1. There are 18 residues in the CDR3. V trimming: 4 bases; J trimming: 4 bases; junction bases outside the gene matches: 14. Germline V lookup: CDR1 SGHVS, CDR2 FQNEAQ. The DNA of the CDR3 is TGTGCCAGCAGCTATAACAGGGGGCGAACCGGTCCTTACAATGAGCAGTTCTTC. It translates to CASSYNRGRTGPYNEQFF.

This clone appeared once. The rearrangement uses TRBV28 and TRBJ1-2; a weak D match, TRBD1 (6 bases). CDR1 is MDHEN and CDR2 is SYDVKM in the germline V gene. V was trimmed by 8 bases and J by 4 bases, leaving 11 bases between them. The CDR3 sequence is 12 residues long. The DNA of the CDR3 is TGTGCCAGCCGAGGACAGACCTATGGCTACACCTTC. Amino acid sequence: CASRGQTYGYTF.

The chain combines TRBV4-3 with TRBJ2-5, with 9 nucleotides matching TRBD1. Germline V gives CDR1 LGHNA, CDR2 YSLEER. This CDR3 has 16 amino acids. J gave up 2 bases and V 0 bases, and 4 bases lay outside the gene matches. The CDR3 protein is CASSQDTGQGQETQYF. The CDR3 DNA sequence: TGCGCCAGCAGCCAAGATACGGGACAGGGTCAAGAGACCCAGTACTTC.

This clone has a single count. This CDR3 reads CASSLQETTDEQYF. CDR3 coding DNA: TGCGCCAGCAGCTTGCAGGAGACGACAGACGAGCAGTACTTC. The chain employs TRBV5-1 and TRBJ2-7, with D perhaps TRBD1 (5 bases). The germline V gene encodes CDR1 SGHRS and CDR2 YFSETQ. V gave up 1 base and J gave up 5 bases, with 13 bases separating them. The CDR3 contains 14 residues.

The chain carries TRBV21-1 and TRBJ1-3; the table's D call TRBD1 went unverified against the DNA. TRBV21-1 is marked as a pseudogene. CDR3 length: 15 residues. The CDR3 nucleotides read TGTGCCAGCAGCCAACGGACAGGGGGAGTAAACACCATATATTTT. It yields the protein CASSQRTGGVNTIYF.

V is TRBV27 and J is TRBJ1-4; D is uncertain. The germline CDR1 and CDR2 sequences are MNHEY and SMNVEV (reference sequence). This CDR3 comprises 14 residues. V lost 2 bases and J lost 8, with 12 bases in between. In DNA form, the CDR3 reads TGTGCCAGCAGTTTACGGGTTGTAGGGGAAAAACTGTTTTTT. It specifies CASSLRVVGEKLFF.

The chain uses TRBV15 and TRBJ1-5; D call uncertain. This CDR3 has 12 residues. The ends were cut back, 3 bases at V and 4 bases at J, with 4 bases in the middle. CDR1 is LNHNV and CDR2 is YYDKDF in the germline V gene (reference sequence). The CDR3: CATSRGNQPQHF. The CDR3 DNA sequence: TGTGCCACCAGCAGGGGGAATCAGCCCCAGCATTTT. The full variable domain, with the rest looked up from reference TRBV15 and TRBJ1-5, is DAMVIQNPRYQVTQFGKPVTLSCSQTLNHNVMYWYQQKSSQAPKLLFHYYDKDFNNEADTPDNFQSRRPNTSFCFLDIRSPGLGDTAMYLCATSRGNQPQHFGDGTRLSIL.

The chain has TRBV7-2 and TRBJ2-3, with D unclear. V lost 2 bases to trimming and J lost 2 bases, with 14 bases between them. Germline CDR1 is SGHTA and CDR2 is FQGNSA. The CDR3 spans 16 residues. Here the CDR3 DNA reads TGTGCCAGCAGCTTATTATCCCAACTACTCACAGATACGCAGTATTTT. It yields the protein CASSLLSQLLTDTQYF. Based on the CDR3 plus reference TRBV7-2 and TRBJ2-3, the full variable domain is GAGVSQSPSNKVTEKGKDVELRCDPISGHTALYWYRQSLGQGLEFLIYFQGNSAPDKSGLPSDRFSAERTGGSVSTLTIQRTQQEDSAVYLCASSLLSQLLTDTQYFGPGTRLTVL.

To note about this clone: An end of the junction does not agree with germline; a read error may underlie this. V gene TRBV7-8 combines with J gene TRBJ1-2; no reliable D call. The germline V gene encodes CDR1 SGHVS and CDR2 FQNEAQ. CDR3 length: 14 residues. The CDR3 bases are TGTGCCAGCAGCCGACTTGAGTCCGGGTACAGCCACCCCTTC. Protein sequence: CASSRLESGYSHPF.

This clone has only one observation. This CDR3 reads CASSLSPVPNEQFF. Written as DNA, the CDR3 is TGTGCCAGCAGCTTAAGCCCAGTGCCCAATGAGCAGTTCTTC. V usage is TRBV7-3 and J usage is TRBJ2-1, with unresolved D. Germline V gene sequence: CDR1 SGHTA, CDR2 FQGTGA. V was cut by 1 base and J by 6 bases, with 10 bases left in between. CDR3 size: 14 residues.

This chain connects TRBV7-2 to TRBJ2-5, with 9 bases that match TRBD2. The CDR3 spans 14 residues. V gave up 3 bases and J gave up 5 bases; unmatched junction bases: 4. CDR1 is SGHTA and CDR2 is FQGNSA in the germline V gene. The CDR3 coding sequence is TGTGCCAGCAGCTTGGCGGGGGGGGTGGAGACCCAGTACTTC. It encodes CASSLAGGVETQYF. Full variable domain (remainder filled in from reference TRBV7-2 and TRBJ2-5): GAGVSQSPSNKVTEKGKDVELRCDPISGHTALYWYRQSLGQGLEFLIYFQGNSAPDKSGLPSDRFSAERTGGSVSTLTIQRTQQEDSAVYLCASSLAGGVETQYFGPGTRLLVL.

This rearrangement joins TRBV28 to TRBJ2-1, with 8 positions matching TRBD2. The CDR3 extends over 15 amino acids. Unmatched junction bases numbered 8, after V lost 6 bases and J lost 4 bases. Germline V gene sequence: CDR1 MDHEN, CDR2 SYDVKM. The CDR3 region has the DNA TGTGCCAGCAGACCCAGCGGGAGAGTTTACAATGAGCAGTTCTTC. Its protein product is CASRPSGRVYNEQFF.

The V gene is TRBV5-5, the J gene TRBJ2-7; D perhaps matches TRBD1 (5 bases). Germline V CDR1 and CDR2: SGHKS, YYEKEE (reference sequence). The CDR3 spans 17 residues. V gave up 5 bases and J gave up 6 bases, with 27 bases separating them. CDR3 loop: CASSSPWGFETRAEQYF. CDR3 coding DNA: TGTGCCAGCAGTTCCCCCTGGGGCTTTGAAACCCGGGCCGAGCAGTACTTC.